The present entry profiles one T cell receptor (beta chain) with its context. This sample stems from a study of blood T cell repertoires in COVID-19. TCRdb's copy holds only in-frame clones and misses some; the assay was immunoSEQ multiplex PCR. The sample holds tens of thousands of clones; 76% are singletons and the top ten take about 15%. V lost 8 bases to trimming and J lost 3 bases; unmatched junction nucleotides: 2. The CDR3 has 14 residues. In germline, CDR1 is SGHNT, CDR2 YENEEA. Sequences were obtained from peripheral blood. The clonotype originates from a man aged 60 to 69 with COVID-19, enrolled during active disease. The J gene is TRBJ2-2, the V gene TRBV11-3; 11 nucleotides align to TRBD1. In nucleotides, the CDR3 is TGTGCCAGCGGGACAGGGGGAGACACCGGGGAGCTGTTTTTT. It yields the protein CASGTGGDTGELFF. Complete variable domain (other parts from reference TRBV11-3 and TRBJ2-2): EAGVVQSPRYKIIEKKQPVAFWCNPISGHNTLYWYLQNLGQGPELLIRYENEEAVDDSQLPKDRFSAERLKGVDSTLKIQPAELGDSAVYLCASGTGGDTGELFFGEGSRLTVL.